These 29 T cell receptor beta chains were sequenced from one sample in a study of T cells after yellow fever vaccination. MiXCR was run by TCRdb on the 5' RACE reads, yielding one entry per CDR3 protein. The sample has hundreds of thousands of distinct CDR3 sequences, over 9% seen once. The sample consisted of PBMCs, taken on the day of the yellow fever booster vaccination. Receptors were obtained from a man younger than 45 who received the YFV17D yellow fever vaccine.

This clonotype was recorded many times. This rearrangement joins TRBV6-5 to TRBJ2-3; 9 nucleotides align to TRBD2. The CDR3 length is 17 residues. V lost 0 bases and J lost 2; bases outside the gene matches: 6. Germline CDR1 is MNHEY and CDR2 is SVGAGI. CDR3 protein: CASSYSFSGGNTDTQYF. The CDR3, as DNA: TGTGCCAGCAGTTACTCGTTCAGCGGGGGGAACACAGATACGCAGTATTTT.

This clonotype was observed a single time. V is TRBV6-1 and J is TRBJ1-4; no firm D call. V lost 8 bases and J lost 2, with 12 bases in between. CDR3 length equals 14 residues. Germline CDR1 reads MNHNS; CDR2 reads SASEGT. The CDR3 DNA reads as TGTGCCAGCGCTAGACGACCCACTAATGAAAAACTGTTTTTT. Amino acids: CASARRPTNEKLFF.

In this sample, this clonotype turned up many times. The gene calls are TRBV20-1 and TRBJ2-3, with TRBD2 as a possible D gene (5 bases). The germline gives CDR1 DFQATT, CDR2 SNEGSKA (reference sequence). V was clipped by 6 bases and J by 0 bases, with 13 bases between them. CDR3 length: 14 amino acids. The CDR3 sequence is CSARSAGSTDTQYF. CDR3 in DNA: TGCAGTGCCCGGTCTGCGGGTAGCACAGATACGCAGTATTTT.

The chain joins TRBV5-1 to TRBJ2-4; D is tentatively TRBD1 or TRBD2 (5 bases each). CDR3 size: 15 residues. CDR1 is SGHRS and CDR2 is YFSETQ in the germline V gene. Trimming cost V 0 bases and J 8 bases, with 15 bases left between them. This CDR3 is CASSLDGGVGDIQYF. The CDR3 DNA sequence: TGCGCCAGCAGCTTGGATGGGGGAGTGGGGGACATTCAGTACTTC. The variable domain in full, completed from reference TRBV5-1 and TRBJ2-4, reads KAGVTQTPRYLIKTRGQQVTLSCSPISGHRSVSWYQQTPGQGLQFLFEYFSETQRNKGNFPGRFSGRQFSNSRSEMNVSTLELGDSALYLCASSLDGGVGDIQYFGAGTRLSVL.

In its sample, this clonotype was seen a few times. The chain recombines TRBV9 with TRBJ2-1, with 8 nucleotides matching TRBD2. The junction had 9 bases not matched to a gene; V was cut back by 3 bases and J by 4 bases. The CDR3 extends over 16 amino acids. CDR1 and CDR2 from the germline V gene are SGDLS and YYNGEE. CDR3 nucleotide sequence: TGTGCCAGCAGCGGACCCGCCCAGCGGGGGTACAATGAGCAGTTCTTC. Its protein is CASSGPAQRGYNEQFF. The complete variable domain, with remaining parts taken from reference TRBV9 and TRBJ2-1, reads DSGVTQTPKHLITATGQRVTLRCSPRSGDLSVYWYQQSLDQGLQFLIQYYNGEERAKGNILERFSAQQFPDLHSELNLSSLELGDSALYFCASSGPAQRGYNEQFFGPGTRLTVL.

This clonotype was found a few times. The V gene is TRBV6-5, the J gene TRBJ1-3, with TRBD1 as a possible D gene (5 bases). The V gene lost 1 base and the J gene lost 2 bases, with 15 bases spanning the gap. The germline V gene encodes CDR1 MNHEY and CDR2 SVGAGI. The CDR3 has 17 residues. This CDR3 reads CASSYYRAGTTGNTIYF. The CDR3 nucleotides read TGTGCCAGCAGTTACTACCGTGCAGGGACCACTGGAAACACCATATATTTT.

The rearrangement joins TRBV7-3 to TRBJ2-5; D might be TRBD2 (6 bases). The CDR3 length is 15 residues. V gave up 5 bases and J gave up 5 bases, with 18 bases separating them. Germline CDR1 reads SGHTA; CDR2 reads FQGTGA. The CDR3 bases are TGTGCCAGCAGCCATAGCGGAACAGTGGGGGAGACCCAGTACTTC. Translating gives CASSHSGTVGETQYF.

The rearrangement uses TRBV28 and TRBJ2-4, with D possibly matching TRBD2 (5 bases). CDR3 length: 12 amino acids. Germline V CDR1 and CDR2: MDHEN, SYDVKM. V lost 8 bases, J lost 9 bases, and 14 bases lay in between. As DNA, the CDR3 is TGTGCCAGCGGGGTTCTGGGGAGCATTCAGTACTTC. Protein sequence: CASGVLGSIQYF.

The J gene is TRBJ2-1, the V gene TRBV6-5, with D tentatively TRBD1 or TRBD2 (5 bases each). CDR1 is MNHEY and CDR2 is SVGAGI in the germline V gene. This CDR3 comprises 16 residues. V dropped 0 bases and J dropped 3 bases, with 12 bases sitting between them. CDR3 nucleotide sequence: TGTGCCAGCAGTTACTCTGGGGACCTAGTCTACAATGAGCAGTTCTTC. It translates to CASSYSGDLVYNEQFF.

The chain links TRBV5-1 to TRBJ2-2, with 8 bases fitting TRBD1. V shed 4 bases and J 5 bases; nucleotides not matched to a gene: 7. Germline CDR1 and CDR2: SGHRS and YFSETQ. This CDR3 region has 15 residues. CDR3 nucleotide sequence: TGCGCCAGCAGCATACCGACAGGGGTAACCGGGGAGCTGTTTTTT. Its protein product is CASSIPTGVTGELFF.

CDR3 in DNA: TGTGCCAGCAGTGAAGGCCCACTCACCTACAATGAGCAGTTCTTC. Translating gives CASSEGPLTYNEQFF. The genes are TRBV6-4 and TRBJ2-1; D unclear. The V and J ends lost 3 bases and 2 bases respectively, with 11 bases between them. The germline V gene has CDR1 MRHNA and CDR2 SNTAGT. This CDR3 spans 15 amino acids.

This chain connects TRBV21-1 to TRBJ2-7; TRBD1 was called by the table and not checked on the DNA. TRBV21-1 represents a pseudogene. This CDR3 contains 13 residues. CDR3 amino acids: CADRTGTGEEQYF. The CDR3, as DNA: TGTGCCGACCGGACCGGGACAGGGGAGGAGCAGTACTTC.

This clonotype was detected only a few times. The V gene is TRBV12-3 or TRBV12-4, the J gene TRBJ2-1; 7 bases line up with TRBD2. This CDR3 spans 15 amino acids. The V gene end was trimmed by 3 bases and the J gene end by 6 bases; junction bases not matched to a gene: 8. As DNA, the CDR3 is TGTGCCAGCAGTTTTCTGCTAGCGGCCTTCAATGAGCAGTTCTTC. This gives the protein CASSFLLAAFNEQFF.

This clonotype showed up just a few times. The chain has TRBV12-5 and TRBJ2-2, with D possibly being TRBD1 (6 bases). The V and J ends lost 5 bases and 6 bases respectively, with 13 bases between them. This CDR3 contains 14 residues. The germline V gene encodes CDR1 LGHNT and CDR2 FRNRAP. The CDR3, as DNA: TGTGCTAGTGGTCTGTACACAGGGTCCGGGGAGCTGTTTTTT. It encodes CASGLYTGSGELFF.

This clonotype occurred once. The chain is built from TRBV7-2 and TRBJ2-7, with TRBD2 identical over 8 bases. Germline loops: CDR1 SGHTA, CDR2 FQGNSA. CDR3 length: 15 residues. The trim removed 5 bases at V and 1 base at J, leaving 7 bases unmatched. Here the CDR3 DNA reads TGTGCCAGCAGCCCCCCGGCGGGAGGATCCTACGAGCAGTACTTC. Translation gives CASSPPAGGSYEQYF.

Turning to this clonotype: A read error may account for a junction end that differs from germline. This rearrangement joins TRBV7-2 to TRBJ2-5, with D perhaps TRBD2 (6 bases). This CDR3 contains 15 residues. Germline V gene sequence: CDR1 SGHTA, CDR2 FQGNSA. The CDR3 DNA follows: TGTGCCAGCAGCTTAGCCGCGCGGGACCATGAGACCCAGTACTTC. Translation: CASSLAARDHETQYF.

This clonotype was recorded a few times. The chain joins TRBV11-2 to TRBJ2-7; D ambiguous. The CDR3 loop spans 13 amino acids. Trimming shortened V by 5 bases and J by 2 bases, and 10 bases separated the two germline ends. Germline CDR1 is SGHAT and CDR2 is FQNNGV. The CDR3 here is CASSHLRTYEQYF. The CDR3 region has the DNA TGTGCCAGCAGCCACTTACGAACCTACGAGCAGTACTTC.

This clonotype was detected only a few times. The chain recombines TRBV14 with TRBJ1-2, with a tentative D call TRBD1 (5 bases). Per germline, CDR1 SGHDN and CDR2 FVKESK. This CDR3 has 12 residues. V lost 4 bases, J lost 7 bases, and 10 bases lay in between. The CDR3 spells CASSPGRTGYTF. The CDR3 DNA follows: TGTGCCAGCAGCCCGGGACGTACTGGCTACACCTTC.

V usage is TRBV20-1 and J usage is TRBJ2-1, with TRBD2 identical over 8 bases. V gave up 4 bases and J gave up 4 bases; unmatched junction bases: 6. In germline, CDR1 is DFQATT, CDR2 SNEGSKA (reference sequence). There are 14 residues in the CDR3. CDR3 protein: CSANGLADYNEQFF. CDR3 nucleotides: TGCAGTGCTAACGGACTAGCAGATTACAATGAGCAGTTCTTC.

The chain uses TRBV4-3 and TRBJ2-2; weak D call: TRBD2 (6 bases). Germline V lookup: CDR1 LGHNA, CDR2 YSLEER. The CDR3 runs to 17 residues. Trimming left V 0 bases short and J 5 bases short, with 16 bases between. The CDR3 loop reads CASSQDVRRVGTGELFF. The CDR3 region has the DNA TGCGCCAGCAGCCAAGACGTTAGGAGGGTTGGGACCGGGGAGCTGTTTTTT.

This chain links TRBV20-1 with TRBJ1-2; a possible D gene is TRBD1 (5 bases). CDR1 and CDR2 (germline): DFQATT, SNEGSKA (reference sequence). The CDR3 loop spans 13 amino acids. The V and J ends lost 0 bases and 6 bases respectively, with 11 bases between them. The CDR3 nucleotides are TGCAGTGCTAGAGATATGCAGGGTCATGGCTACACCTTC. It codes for CSARDMQGHGYTF.

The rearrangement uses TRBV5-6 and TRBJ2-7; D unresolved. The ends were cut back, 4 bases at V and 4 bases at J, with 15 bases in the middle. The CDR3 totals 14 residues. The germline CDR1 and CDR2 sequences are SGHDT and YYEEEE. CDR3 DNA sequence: TGTGCCAGCAGCCGAGGCCTGGGAATTTACGAGCAGTACTTC. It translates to CASSRGLGIYEQYF.

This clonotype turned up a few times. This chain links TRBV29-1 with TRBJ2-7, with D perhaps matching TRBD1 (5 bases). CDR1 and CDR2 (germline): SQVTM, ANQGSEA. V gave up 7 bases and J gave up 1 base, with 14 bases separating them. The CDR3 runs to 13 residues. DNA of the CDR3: TGCAGCGCTGGTGGGGCGGAGTCCTACGAGCAGTACTTC. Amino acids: CSAGGAESYEQYF.

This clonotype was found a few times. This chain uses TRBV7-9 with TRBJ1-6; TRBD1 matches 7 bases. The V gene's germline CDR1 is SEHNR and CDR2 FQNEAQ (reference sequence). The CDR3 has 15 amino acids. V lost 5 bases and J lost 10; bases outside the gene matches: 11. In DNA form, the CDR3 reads TGTGCCAGCAGCCCCTCGACAGGGAAGGGCTCACCCCTCCACTTT. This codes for CASSPSTGKGSPLHF.

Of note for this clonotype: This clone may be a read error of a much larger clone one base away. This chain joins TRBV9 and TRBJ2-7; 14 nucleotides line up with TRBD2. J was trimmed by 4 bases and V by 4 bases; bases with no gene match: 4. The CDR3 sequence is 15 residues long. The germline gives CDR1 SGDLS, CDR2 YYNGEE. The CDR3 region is CASSTGTSGSYEQYF. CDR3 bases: TGTGCCAGCAGCACGGGGACTAGCGGGAGTTACGAGCAGTACTTC.

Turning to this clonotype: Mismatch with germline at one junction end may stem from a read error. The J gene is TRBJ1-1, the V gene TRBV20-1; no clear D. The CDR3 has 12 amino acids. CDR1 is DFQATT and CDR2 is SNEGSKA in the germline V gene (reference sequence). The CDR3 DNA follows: TGCAGTGCGAATTCGTGGAACTCTGAAGCTTTCTTT. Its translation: CSANSWNSEAFF.

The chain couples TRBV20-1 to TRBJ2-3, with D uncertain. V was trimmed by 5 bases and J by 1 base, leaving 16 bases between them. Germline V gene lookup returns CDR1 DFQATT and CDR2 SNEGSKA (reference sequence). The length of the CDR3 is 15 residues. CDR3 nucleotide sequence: TGCAGTGCTCAACAGCCCACGGCCGGCACAGATACGCAGTATTTT. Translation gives CSAQQPTAGTDTQYF.

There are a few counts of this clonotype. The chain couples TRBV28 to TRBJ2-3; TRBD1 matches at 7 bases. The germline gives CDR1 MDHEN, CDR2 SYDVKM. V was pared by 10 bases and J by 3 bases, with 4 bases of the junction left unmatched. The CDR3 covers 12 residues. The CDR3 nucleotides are TGTGCCACCAGACAGGGAACAGATACGCAGTATTTT. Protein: CATRQGTDTQYF.

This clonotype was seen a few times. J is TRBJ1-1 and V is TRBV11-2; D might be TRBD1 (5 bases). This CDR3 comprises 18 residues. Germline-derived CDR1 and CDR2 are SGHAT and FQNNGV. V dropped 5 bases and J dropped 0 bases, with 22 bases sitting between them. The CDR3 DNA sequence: TGTGCCAGCAGCACCGACAGTCCAAATTGGGGCGTGAACACTGAAGCTTTCTTT. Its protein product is CASSTDSPNWGVNTEAFF.